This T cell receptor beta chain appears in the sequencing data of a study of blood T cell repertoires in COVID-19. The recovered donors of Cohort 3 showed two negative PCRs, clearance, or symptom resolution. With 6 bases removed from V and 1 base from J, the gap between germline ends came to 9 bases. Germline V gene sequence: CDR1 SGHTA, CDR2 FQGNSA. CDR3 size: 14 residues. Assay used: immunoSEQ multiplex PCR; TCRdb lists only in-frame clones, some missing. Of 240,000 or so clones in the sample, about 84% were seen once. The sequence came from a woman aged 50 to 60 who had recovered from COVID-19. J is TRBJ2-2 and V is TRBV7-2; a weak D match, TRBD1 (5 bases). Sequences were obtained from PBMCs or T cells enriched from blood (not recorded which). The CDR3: CASRRGQNTGELFF. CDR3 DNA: TGTGCCAGCAGAAGAGGACAGAACACCGGGGAGCTGTTTTTT.